The clone carrying this TCR beta chain was seen many times. Its antigen is unidentified. This specimen belongs to a study of identical twins. Notes on the study in general: Sharing of beta out-of-frame sequences by twins showed a weaker excess.

From the 5' RACE reads, TCRdb called clonotypes with MiXCR, one entry per CDR3 protein. The data hold hundreds of thousands of distinct CDR3 sequences, with approximately 18% observed a single time. These data are also associated with another study on T cells expressing NK-cell markers.

The sequenced material came from PBMCs. This sequence was found in a young woman in good health.

The CDR3 region has the DNA TGTGCCAGCAGTTTAAAATCGAACACTGAAGCTTTCTTT. Amino acids: CASSLKSNTEAFF. The rearrangement uses TRBV12-3 or TRBV12-4 and TRBJ1-1; D gene unclear. Trimming stripped 2 bases from V and 1 base from J, with 5 bases between. The CDR3 loop spans 13 amino acids.